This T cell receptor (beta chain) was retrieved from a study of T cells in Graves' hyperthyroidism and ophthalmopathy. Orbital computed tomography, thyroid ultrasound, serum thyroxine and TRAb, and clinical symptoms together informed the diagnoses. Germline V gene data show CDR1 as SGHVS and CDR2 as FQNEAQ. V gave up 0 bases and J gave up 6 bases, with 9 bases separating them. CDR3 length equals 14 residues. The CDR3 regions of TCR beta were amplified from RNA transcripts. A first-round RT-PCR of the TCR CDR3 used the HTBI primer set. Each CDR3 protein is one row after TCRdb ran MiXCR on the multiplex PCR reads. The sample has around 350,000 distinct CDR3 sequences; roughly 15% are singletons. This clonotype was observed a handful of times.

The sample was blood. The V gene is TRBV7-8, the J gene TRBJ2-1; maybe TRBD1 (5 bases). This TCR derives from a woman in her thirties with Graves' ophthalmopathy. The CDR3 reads CASSLATVPNEQFF. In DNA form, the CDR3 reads TGTGCCAGCAGCTTAGCGACAGTTCCCAATGAGCAGTTCTTC.